The 4 T cell receptor beta chains presented below share a single source sample, sequenced in a study of technical replicates of blood from a handful of donors. Assay: immunoSEQ multiplex PCR; the TCRdb copy retains only in-frame clones and omits some. The sample holds tens of thousands of clones, approximately 93% seen once. Input material: T cells isolated from PBMCs. The receptor set was obtained from a human donor in good health.

The chain uses TRBV5-1 and TRBJ2-1; possibly TRBD1 for D (6 bases). The CDR3 spans 17 residues. Germline V gene lookup returns CDR1 SGHRS and CDR2 YFSETQ. With 4 bases removed from V and 7 bases from J, the gap between germline ends came to 24 bases. The CDR3 spells CASSNSDRTPTRNEQFF. The CDR3 region has the DNA TGCGCCAGCAGCAACTCCGACAGGACCCCAACTAGGAATGAGCAGTTCTTC. The variable domain in full, with the rest retrieved from reference TRBV5-1 and TRBJ2-1, is KAGVTQTPRYLIKTRGQQVTLSCSPISGHRSVSWYQQTPGQGLQFLFEYFSETQRNKGNFPGRFSGRQFSNSRSEMNVSTLELGDSALYLCASSNSDRTPTRNEQFFGPGTRLTVL.

This clone appeared once. The V gene is TRBV25-1, the J gene TRBJ2-3, with 7 bases matching TRBD2. The CDR3 loop spans 14 amino acids. Trimming removed 4 bases from V and 3 bases from J; junction bases left unmatched: 4. Germline V gives CDR1 MGHDK, CDR2 SYGVNS. The CDR3 nucleotides read TGTGCCAGCAGTGTGTCGGGGGGAACAGATACGCAGTATTTT. Protein sequence: CASSVSGGTDTQYF. The whole variable domain, remainder taken from reference TRBV25-1 and TRBJ2-3, is EADIYQTPRYLVIGTGKKITLECSQTMGHDKMYWYQQDPGMELHLIHYSYGVNSTEKGDLSSESTVSRIRTEHFPLTLESARPSHTSQYLCASSVSGGTDTQYFGPGTRLTVL.

The rearrangement links TRBV13 to TRBJ2-7; 7 bases match TRBD1. There are 14 residues in the CDR3. Germline V gives CDR1 PRHDT, CDR2 FYEKMQ (reference sequence). J lost 4 bases, V lost 2 bases, and 5 bases had no gene match. CDR3 DNA: TGTGCCAGCAGCTTACAGGAGACAGGGTACGAGCAGTACTTC. It encodes CASSLQETGYEQYF.

The chain is built from TRBV30 and TRBJ1-2; D perhaps matches TRBD1 (6 bases). The germline V gene encodes CDR1 GTSNPN and CDR2 SVGIG (reference sequence). Trimming left V 0 bases short and J 4 bases short, with 6 bases between. CDR3 length: 12 residues. DNA for the CDR3: TGTGCCTGGAGTGTAGGGGGCTATGGCTACACCTTC. It specifies CAWSVGGYGYTF. Variable domain in full (rest from reference TRBV30 and TRBJ1-2): SQTIHQWPATLVQPVGSPLSLECTVEGTSNPNLYWYRQAAGRGLQLLFYSVGIGQISSEVPQNLSASRPQDRQFILSSKKLLLSDSGFYLCAWSVGGYGYTFGSGTRLTVV.